The 5 T cell receptor beta chains below all came from one sample that was sequenced in a study of cytomegalovirus exposure and HLA in healthy donors. Primers for the PCR totalled 60 Vbeta and 13 Jbeta. Profiling relied on immunoSEQ multiplex PCR, and the TCRdb table lists in-frame clones only, not all of them. The sample yields 100,000 to 140,000 clones, about 80% seen once. The source material was PBMCs. Receptor source: a young man in good health and CMV-seropositive.

The chain couples TRBV29-1 to TRBJ1-5, with TRBD1 matching over 8 bases. From germline, CDR1 is SQVTM and CDR2 ANQGSEA. This CDR3 spans 13 amino acids. V lost 5 bases to trimming and J lost 7 bases; unmatched junction nucleotides: 7. CDR3 DNA: TGCAGCGTTCGGACAGGGTCGGAGCAGCCCCAGCATTTT. This sequence encodes CSVRTGSEQPQHF. Combining the CDR3 with reference TRBV29-1 and TRBJ1-5 gives the whole variable domain SAVISQKPSRDICQRGTSLTIQCQVDSQVTMMFWYRQQPGQSLTLIATANQGSEATYESGFVIDKFPISRPNLTFSTLTVSNMSPEDSSIYLCSVRTGSEQPQHFGDGTRLSIL.

The CDR3 spells CASSQDNFYEQYF. The CDR3 bases are TGCGCCAGCAGCCAAGATAATTTCTACGAGCAGTACTTC. This chain joins TRBV4-1 and TRBJ2-7, with no clear D. The CDR3 has 13 residues. Trimming took 0 bases from V and 3 from J, leaving 6 bases between them. Germline lookup yields CDR1 MGHRA and CDR2 YSYEKL.

This clone appeared a single time. The chain has TRBV9 and TRBJ2-2; 8 positions agree with TRBD1. Germline V gene lookup returns CDR1 SGDLS and CDR2 YYNGEE. This CDR3 has 13 residues. V gave up 4 bases and J gave up 7 bases; unmatched junction bases: 3. The CDR3 coding sequence is TGTGCCAGCAGCCAGGGGGCTGGCGGGGAGCTGTTTTTT. This translates into CASSQGAGGELFF. The full variable domain, in which reference TRBV9 and TRBJ2-2 provide the parts outside the CDR3, is DSGVTQTPKHLITATGQRVTLRCSPRSGDLSVYWYQQSLDQGLQFLIQYYNGEERAKGNILERFSAQQFPDLHSELNLSSLELGDSALYFCASSQGAGGELFFGEGSRLTVL.

The rearrangement joins TRBV27 to TRBJ2-5; possibly TRBD1 for D (5 bases). The CDR3 runs 14 residues. The germline CDR1 and CDR2 sequences are MNHEY and SMNVEV (reference sequence). Trimming took off 3 bases at V and 1 base at J, with 9 bases between the two ends. The chain's CDR3 is CASSLVQGQETQYF. The CDR3 DNA reads as TGTGCCAGCAGTTTGGTTCAGGGCCAAGAGACCCAGTACTTC.

This rearrangement joins TRBV7-9 to TRBJ1-5; tentative D call: TRBD1 (5 bases). Germline loops: CDR1 SEHNR, CDR2 FQNEAQ (reference sequence). V shed 5 bases and J shed 1 base, with 12 bases lying between them. The CDR3 has 15 amino acids. The CDR3 nucleotides read TGTGCCAGCAGCCCGGACATAGTAAGCAATCAGCCCCAGCATTTT. The encoded protein is CASSPDIVSNQPQHF. Complete variable domain (other parts from reference TRBV7-9 and TRBJ1-5): DTGVSQNPRHKITKRGQNVTFRCDPISEHNRLYWYRQTLGQGPEFLTYFQNEAQLEKSRLLSDRFSAERPKGSFSTLEIQRTEQGDSAMYLCASSPDIVSNQPQHFGDGTRLSIL.